What follows are 7 T cell receptor beta chains derived from one specimen sequenced in a study of T cell repertoires in cytomegalovirus infection. These receptors' targets are unknown. TCRdb reprocessed the reads via MiXCR and lists one record per CDR3 protein. The table records hundreds of thousands of distinct CDR3 sequences, roughly 30% of them present only once. The sample in question was cultured CD8+ T cells from PBMCs, obtained from culture after CMV antigen stimulation. These receptor sequences come from a human donor in good health (CMV status not recorded). Some clones in this sample may be carry-over from other donors' samples.

This clonotype was seen at least ten times. This rearrangement joins TRBV7-9 to TRBJ2-7; the D gene is possibly TRBD2 (5 bases). Germline V gene sequence: CDR1 SEHNR, CDR2 FQNEAQ (reference sequence). This CDR3 is built from 16 residues. With 2 bases removed from V and 2 bases from J, the gap between germline ends came to 16 bases. CDR3 DNA sequence: TGTGCCAGCAGCTTAATTGGTCGGGCCGGGACCTACGAGCAGTACTTC. Amino acids: CASSLIGRAGTYEQYF. Complete variable domain (other parts from reference TRBV7-9 and TRBJ2-7): DTGVSQNPRHKITKRGQNVTFRCDPISEHNRLYWYRQTLGQGPEFLTYFQNEAQLEKSRLLSDRFSAERPKGSFSTLEIQRTEQGDSAMYLCASSLIGRAGTYEQYFGPGTRLTVT.

Only a few counts were recorded for this clonotype. The chain uses TRBV6-2 or TRBV6-3 and TRBJ1-1, with 7 bases aligning to TRBD1. The ends lost 6 bases at V and 1 base at J; junction bases unmatched: 8. Looked up from germline, CDR1 is MNHEY and CDR2 is SVGEGT. This CDR3 comprises 15 residues. CDR3 sequence (DNA): TGTGCCAGCAGGGATACAGGGGCCCCGAACACTGAAGCTTTCTTT. Its protein product is CASRDTGAPNTEAFF.

The chain has TRBV4-3 and TRBJ2-1; unclear D gene. Trimming took 4 bases from V and 3 from J, leaving 13 bases between them. This CDR3 is 15 amino acids long. Germline CDR1 is LGHNA and CDR2 is YSLEER. The DNA for the CDR3 is TGCGCCAGCAGCCCCAACAGAGAACTCTACAATGAGCAGTTCTTC. It is translated as CASSPNRELYNEQFF.

CDR3 loop: CATSTGTSAYNEQFF. Written as DNA, the CDR3 is TGTGCCACCAGCACCGGGACTAGCGCCTACAATGAGCAGTTCTTC. The chain recombines TRBV15 with TRBJ2-1; 10 nucleotides agree with TRBD2. This CDR3 is 15 amino acids long. V lost 4 bases to trimming and J lost 2 bases; unmatched junction nucleotides: 2. CDR1 LNHNV and CDR2 YYDKDF come from the germline V gene (reference sequence).

The rearrangement joins TRBV4-2 to TRBJ1-5; D is uncertain. Per the germline V gene, CDR1 is LGHNA and CDR2 is YNFKEQ. This CDR3 contains 15 residues. The germline V and J ends were trimmed by 4 bases and 4 bases, with 14 bases remaining between them. The CDR3 protein is CASSLDGLQNQPQHF. The CDR3 region has the DNA TGTGCCAGCAGCCTCGACGGCTTGCAGAATCAGCCCCAGCATTTT.

The chain links TRBV6-5 to TRBJ2-2; 8 nucleotides align to TRBD2. The germline V gene has CDR1 MNHEY and CDR2 SVGAGI. The V gene end was trimmed by 5 bases and the J gene end by 5 bases; junction bases not matched to a gene: 7. This CDR3 has 15 amino acids. The CDR3 nucleotides are TGTGCCAGCAGTACTTACGGGGGGGATACCGGGGAGCTGTTTTTT. Translated: CASSTYGGDTGELFF.

The chain links TRBV7-2 to TRBJ1-2, with TRBD1 matching over 11 bases. V was clipped by 5 bases and J by 3 bases; unmatched bases: 8. The V gene's germline CDR1 is SGHTA and CDR2 FQGNSA. The CDR3 sequence is 16 residues long. In nucleotides, the CDR3 is TGTGCCAGCAGCCTACCATCGGACAGGGGGCACTATGGCTACACCTTC. It encodes CASSLPSDRGHYGYTF.